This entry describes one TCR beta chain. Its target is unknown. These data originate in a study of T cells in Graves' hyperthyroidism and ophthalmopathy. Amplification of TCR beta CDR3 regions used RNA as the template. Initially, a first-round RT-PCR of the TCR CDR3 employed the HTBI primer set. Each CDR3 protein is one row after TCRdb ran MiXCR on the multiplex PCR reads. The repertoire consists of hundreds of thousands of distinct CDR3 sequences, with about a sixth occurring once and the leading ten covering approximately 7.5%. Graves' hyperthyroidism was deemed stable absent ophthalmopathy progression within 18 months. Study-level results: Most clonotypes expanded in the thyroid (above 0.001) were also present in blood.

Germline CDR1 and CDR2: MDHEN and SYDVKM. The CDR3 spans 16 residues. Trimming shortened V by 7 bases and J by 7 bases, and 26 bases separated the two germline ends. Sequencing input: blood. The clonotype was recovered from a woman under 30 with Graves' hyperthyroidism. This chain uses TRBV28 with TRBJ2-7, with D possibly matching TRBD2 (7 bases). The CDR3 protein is CASTIPHGGGAKEQYF. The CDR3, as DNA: TGTGCCAGCACTATCCCCCATGGGGGGGGGGCAAAGGAGCAGTACTTC.